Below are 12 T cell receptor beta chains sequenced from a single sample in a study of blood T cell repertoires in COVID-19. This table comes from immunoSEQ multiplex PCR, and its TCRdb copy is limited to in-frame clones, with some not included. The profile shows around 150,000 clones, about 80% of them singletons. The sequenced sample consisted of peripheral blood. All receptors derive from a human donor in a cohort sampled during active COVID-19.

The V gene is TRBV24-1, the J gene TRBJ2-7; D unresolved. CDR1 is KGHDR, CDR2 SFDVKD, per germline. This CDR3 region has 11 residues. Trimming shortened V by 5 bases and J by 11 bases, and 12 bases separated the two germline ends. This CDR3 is CATSGEFLEYF. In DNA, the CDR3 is TGTGCCACCAGTGGAGAATTTCTCGAGTACTTC.

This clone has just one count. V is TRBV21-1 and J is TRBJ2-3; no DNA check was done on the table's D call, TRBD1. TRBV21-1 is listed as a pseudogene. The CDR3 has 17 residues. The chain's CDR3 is CASSIQLDRALPDTQYF. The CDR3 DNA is TGTGCCAGCAGCATACAACTGGACAGGGCTTTACCAGATACGCAGTATTTT.

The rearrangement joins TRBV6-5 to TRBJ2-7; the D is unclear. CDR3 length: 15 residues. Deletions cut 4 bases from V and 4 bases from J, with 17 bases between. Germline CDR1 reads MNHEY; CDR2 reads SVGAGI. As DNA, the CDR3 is TGTGCCAGCAGTTTTCCCCGTTCCCCTATTTACGAGCAGTACTTC. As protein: CASSFPRSPIYEQYF.

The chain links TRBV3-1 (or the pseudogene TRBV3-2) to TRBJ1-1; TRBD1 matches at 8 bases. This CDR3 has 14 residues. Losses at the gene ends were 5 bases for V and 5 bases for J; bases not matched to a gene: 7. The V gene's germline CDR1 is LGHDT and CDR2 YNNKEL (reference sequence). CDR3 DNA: TGTGCCAGCAGCAAAAGGACAGGGAGGACTGAAGCTTTCTTT. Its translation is CASSKRTGRTEAFF.

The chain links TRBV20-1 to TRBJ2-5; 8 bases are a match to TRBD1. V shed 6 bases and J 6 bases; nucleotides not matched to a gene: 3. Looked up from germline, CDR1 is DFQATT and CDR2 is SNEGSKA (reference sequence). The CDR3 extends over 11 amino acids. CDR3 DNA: TGCAGTGCGGACAGGGCCAAGACCCAGTACTTC. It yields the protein CSADRAKTQYF.

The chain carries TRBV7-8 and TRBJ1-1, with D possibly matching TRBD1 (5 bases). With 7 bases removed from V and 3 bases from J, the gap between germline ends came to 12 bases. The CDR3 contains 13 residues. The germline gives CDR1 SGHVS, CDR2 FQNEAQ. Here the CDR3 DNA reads TGTGCCAGCAACGCTATCAGGGACACTGAAGCTTTCTTT. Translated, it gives CASNAIRDTEAFF.

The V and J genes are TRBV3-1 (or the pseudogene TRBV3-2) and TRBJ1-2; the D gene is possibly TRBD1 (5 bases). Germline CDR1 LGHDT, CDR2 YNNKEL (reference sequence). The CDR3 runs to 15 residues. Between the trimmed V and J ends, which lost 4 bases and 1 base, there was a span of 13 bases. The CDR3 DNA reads TGTGCCAGCAGCCCTACCCCAGGGATTAACTATGGCTACACCTTC. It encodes CASSPTPGINYGYTF.

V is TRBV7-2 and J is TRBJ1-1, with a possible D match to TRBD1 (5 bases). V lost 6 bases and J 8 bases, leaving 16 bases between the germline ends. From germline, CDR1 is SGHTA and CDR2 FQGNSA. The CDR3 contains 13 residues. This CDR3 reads CASRIAGEGEAFF. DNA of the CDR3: TGTGCCAGCAGGATCGCCGGGGAGGGGGAAGCTTTCTTT.

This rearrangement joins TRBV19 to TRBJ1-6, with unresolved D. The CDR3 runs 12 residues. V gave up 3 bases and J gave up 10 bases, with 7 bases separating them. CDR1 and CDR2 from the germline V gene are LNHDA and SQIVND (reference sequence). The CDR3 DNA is TGTGCCAGTAGTATGGGCAAATCACCCCTCCACTTT. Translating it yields CASSMGKSPLHF.

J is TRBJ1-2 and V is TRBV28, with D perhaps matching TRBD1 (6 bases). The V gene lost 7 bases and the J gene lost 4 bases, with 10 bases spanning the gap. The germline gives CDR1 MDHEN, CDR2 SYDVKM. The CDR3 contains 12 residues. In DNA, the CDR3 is TGTGCCAGCACTGGACAGCCCTATGGCTACACCTTC. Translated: CASTGQPYGYTF.

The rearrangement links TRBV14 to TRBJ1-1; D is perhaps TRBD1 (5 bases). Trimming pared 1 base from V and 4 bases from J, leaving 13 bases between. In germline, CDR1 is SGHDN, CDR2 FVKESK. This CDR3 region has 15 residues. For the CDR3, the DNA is TGTGCCAGCAGCCAAGTCGGGGGAATGGCCACTGAAGCTTTCTTT. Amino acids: CASSQVGGMATEAFF.

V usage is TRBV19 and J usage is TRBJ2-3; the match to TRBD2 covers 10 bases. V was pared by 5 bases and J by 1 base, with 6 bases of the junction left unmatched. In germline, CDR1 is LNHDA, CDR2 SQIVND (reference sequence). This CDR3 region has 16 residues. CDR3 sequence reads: CASSRPSGGGTDTQYF. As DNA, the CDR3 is TGTGCCAGTAGTCGACCTAGCGGGGGTGGCACAGATACGCAGTATTTT.